One sample yielded the 30 T cell receptor beta chains listed below, sequenced in a study of cytomegalovirus exposure and HLA in healthy donors. Amplification used 60 Vbeta primers and 13 Jbeta primers. The data were produced by immunoSEQ multiplex PCR, yet TCRdb's version contains in-frame clones alone and is incomplete. This table has about 190,000 clones, about nine tenths appearing once. Specimen: PBMCs. The receptor set was obtained from a man younger than 45 in good health and CMV-seronegative.

This sequence joins TRBV4-2 and TRBJ2-2, with TRBD2 identical over 7 bases. This CDR3 has 13 amino acids. With 4 bases clipped from V and 7 bases from J, the junction kept 3 bases outside the gene matches. The germline V gene encodes CDR1 LGHNA and CDR2 YNFKEQ. The DNA for the CDR3 is TGTGCCAGCAGCCTAACTAGCGTCGGGGAGCTGTTTTTT. The encoded protein is CASSLTSVGELFF.

This clone came up a few times. The chain uses TRBV5-4 and TRBJ1-6, with TRBD1 as a possible D gene (5 bases). Trimming left V 1 base short and J 10 bases short, with 12 bases between. CDR3 length: 14 amino acids. CDR1 is SGHNT and CDR2 is YYREEE in the germline V gene (reference sequence). CDR3 residues: CASSLWQGDSPLHF. In DNA, the CDR3 is TGTGCCAGCAGCTTGTGGCAGGGTGACTCACCCCTCCACTTT.

The chain has TRBV10-3 and TRBJ2-1, with 11 bases fitting TRBD2. The CDR3 covers 15 residues. Per germline, CDR1 ENHRY and CDR2 SYGVKD. Unmatched junction bases numbered 7, after V lost 3 bases and J lost 9 bases. In DNA form, the CDR3 reads TGTGCCATCAGTGACGAGACTAGCGGGATTACTGAGCAGTTCTTC. Its protein product is CAISDETSGITEQFF.

The chain uses TRBV28 and TRBJ2-3, with a possible D match to TRBD2 (6 bases). This CDR3 region has 14 residues. V was trimmed by 6 bases and J by 2 bases, leaving 12 bases between them. Germline V gene lookup returns CDR1 MDHEN and CDR2 SYDVKM. Here the CDR3 reads CASRPGGNTDTQYF. CDR3 DNA sequence: TGTGCCAGCAGGCCCGGGGGTAACACAGATACGCAGTATTTT.

The rearrangement uses TRBV6-4 and TRBJ1-1; 8 nucleotides align to TRBD1. CDR3 size: 14 residues. The V gene end was trimmed by 4 bases and the J gene end by 1 base; junction bases not matched to a gene: 2. CDR1 and CDR2 (germline): MRHNA, SNTAGT. The CDR3 DNA follows: TGTGCCAGCAGTGGCGGACAGGGGAACACTGAAGCTTTCTTT. Protein: CASSGGQGNTEAFF.

This chain joins TRBV5-1 and TRBJ1-1, with 7 bases lining up with TRBD1. The germline V gene has CDR1 SGHRS and CDR2 YFSETQ. The junction had 9 bases not matched to a gene; V was cut back by 4 bases and J by 0 bases. This CDR3 is built from 16 residues. CDR3 sequence: CASSPTGVGVNTEAFF. In DNA, the CDR3 is TGCGCCAGCAGCCCTACAGGGGTGGGGGTGAACACTGAAGCTTTCTTT.

In nucleotides, the CDR3 is TGTGCCAGCAGTCCACTTTCTGACAGGAGGCAGCCCCAGCATTTT. This codes for CASSPLSDRRQPQHF. V gene TRBV2 combines with J gene TRBJ1-5; D possibly corresponds to TRBD1 (6 bases). The germline V gene encodes CDR1 SNHLY and CDR2 FYNNEI. The CDR3 has 15 amino acids. V was cut by 5 bases and J by 7 bases, with 18 bases left in between.

V and J are TRBV14 and TRBJ2-7, with D possibly being TRBD2 (5 bases). Germline CDR1 reads SGHDN; CDR2 reads FVKESK. The CDR3 extends over 16 amino acids. Between the trimmed V and J ends, which lost 0 bases and 4 bases, there was a span of 16 bases. The CDR3 nucleotides are TGTGCCAGCAGCCAAGATCGAGGGAGCTCAGCTTACGAGCAGTACTTC. This sequence encodes CASSQDRGSSAYEQYF.

The gene calls are TRBV6-1 and TRBJ1-6; possible D gene TRBD1, 5 bases. The length of the CDR3 is 13 residues. Between the trimmed V and J ends, which lost 4 bases and 9 bases, there was a span of 10 bases. From germline, CDR1 is MNHNS and CDR2 SASEGT. Written as DNA, the CDR3 is TGTGCCAGCAGTGCTCGACAGTTTTCACCCCTCCACTTT. This gives the protein CASSARQFSPLHF.

This chain joins TRBV6-4 and TRBJ2-7; TRBD1 is a possible D gene (6 bases). The CDR3 sequence is 13 residues long. In germline, CDR1 is MRHNA, CDR2 SNTAGT. With 8 bases removed from V and 1 base from J, the gap between germline ends came to 12 bases. CDR3 sequence (DNA): TGTGCCAGCGGGTCCAGGGGATCCTACGAGCAGTACTTC. Protein: CASGSRGSYEQYF.

The chain carries TRBV6-5 and TRBJ2-1; maybe TRBD1 (6 bases). Between the trimmed V and J ends, which lost 6 bases and 7 bases, there was a span of 19 bases. Germline lookup yields CDR1 MNHEY and CDR2 SVGAGI. The CDR3 totals 15 residues. CDR3 bases: TGTGCCAGCAGCCCGGGCGCGAGGGGGTATAATGAGCAGTTCTTC. Translation gives CASSPGARGYNEQFF.

The chain employs TRBV6-1 and TRBJ2-2; 7 nucleotides match TRBD2. V dropped 2 bases and J dropped 1; count of bases not matched to a gene: 4. The germline CDR1 and CDR2 sequences are MNHNS and SASEGT. CDR3 length equals 16 residues. Here the CDR3 reads CASSEWVAGNTGELFF. In nucleotides, the CDR3 is TGTGCCAGCAGTGAATGGGTAGCGGGGAACACCGGGGAGCTGTTTTTT.

This rearrangement joins TRBV2 to TRBJ2-1; 7 positions agree with TRBD1. There are 14 residues in the CDR3. Germline V gene data show CDR1 as SNHLY and CDR2 as FYNNEI. J lost 7 bases, V lost 3 bases, and 6 bases had no gene match. CDR3 DNA sequence: TGTGCCAGCAGTGATGCGACAGGGAAGAATGAGCAGTTCTTC. Translated, it gives CASSDATGKNEQFF.

The gene calls are TRBV6-1 and TRBJ2-5, with D perhaps TRBD1 (5 bases). The CDR3 spans 15 residues. Trimming shortened V by 2 bases and J by 2 bases, and 12 bases separated the two germline ends. Germline-derived CDR1 and CDR2 are MNHNS and SASEGT. The CDR3 sequence is CASSEMDIRQETQYF. CDR3 nucleotide sequence: TGTGCCAGCAGTGAAATGGACATCCGACAAGAGACCCAGTACTTC.

This chain links TRBV5-1 with TRBJ1-1; 7 positions match TRBD1. This CDR3 is built from 16 residues. In germline, CDR1 is SGHRS, CDR2 YFSETQ. V trimming: 2 bases; J trimming: 6 bases; junction bases outside the gene matches: 13. The CDR3 DNA follows: TGCGCCAGCAGCTTTAGGGGCATACAGGGGACGTCTGAAGCTTTCTTT. Translating gives CASSFRGIQGTSEAFF.

This clone has a single count. The CDR3 loop reads CSVSGMEEFF. The CDR3 region has the DNA TGCAGCGTTTCTGGGATGGAGGAGTTCTTC. The chain joins TRBV29-1 to TRBJ2-1; D is perhaps TRBD2 (5 bases). The V gene lost 5 bases and the J gene lost 14 bases, with 13 bases spanning the gap. CDR1 and CDR2 (germline): SQVTM, ANQGSEA. The CDR3 extends over 10 amino acids.

The CDR3 here is CASGNRQGSYEQYF. Here the CDR3 DNA reads TGTGCCAGCGGAAACAGACAGGGCTCCTACGAGCAGTACTTC. The rearrangement joins TRBV27 to TRBJ2-7, with 7 bases aligning to TRBD1. This CDR3 has 14 amino acids. Germline CDR1 MNHEY, CDR2 SMNVEV (reference sequence). Trimming cost V 8 bases and J 0 bases; bases outside gene matches: 7.

The gene calls are TRBV7-8 and TRBJ2-3; 7 bases match TRBD2. Germline CDR1 and CDR2: SGHVS and FQNEAQ. This CDR3 has 15 amino acids. J lost 2 bases, V lost 4 bases, and 6 bases had no gene match. DNA for the CDR3: TGTGCCAGCAGCTCGTCGGGGGGTCCCACAGATACGCAGTATTTT. It is translated as CASSSSGGPTDTQYF.

This clone was detected only a few times. The chain uses TRBV7-9 and TRBJ2-3, with D tentatively TRBD2 (6 bases). Germline values: CDR1 SEHNR, CDR2 FQNEAQ (reference sequence). The CDR3 has 16 residues. With 8 bases removed from V and 3 bases from J, the gap between germline ends came to 21 bases. In DNA form, the CDR3 reads TGTGCCAGCCCTGGGAGGACTCTAGACGGGACAGATACGCAGTATTTT. Amino acid sequence: CASPGRTLDGTDTQYF.

J is TRBJ2-7 and V is TRBV2, with 12 bases aligning to TRBD2. Trimming took 8 bases from V and 0 from J; bases not matched to a gene: 5. This CDR3 contains 15 residues. From germline, CDR1 is SNHLY and CDR2 FYNNEI. In nucleotides, the CDR3 is TGTGCCAGCGGGGGACTAGCGGGCCCCTCCTACGAGCAGTACTTC. Translated: CASGGLAGPSYEQYF.

The CDR3, as DNA: TGTGCCAGCTCATCCGTCCATCGGGATACGCAGTATTTT. It translates to CASSSVHRDTQYF. The chain links TRBV18 to TRBJ2-3; no firm D call. The length of the CDR3 is 13 residues. V was clipped by 5 bases and J by 6 bases, with 12 bases between them. Germline V gene lookup returns CDR1 KGHSH and CDR2 LQKENI.

The V call is TRBV5-1, the J call TRBJ2-7, with 13 bases aligning to TRBD2. V shed 0 bases and J 4 bases; nucleotides not matched to a gene: 4. There are 16 residues in the CDR3. CDR1 is SGHRS and CDR2 is YFSETQ in the germline V gene. The chain's CDR3 is CASSLDSTSGRYEQYF. CDR3 bases: TGCGCCAGCAGCTTGGATTCGACTAGCGGGAGGTACGAGCAGTACTTC.

This chain uses TRBV15 with TRBJ1-4; the D is unclear. This CDR3 contains 16 residues. Trimming shortened V by 2 bases and J by 0 bases, and 10 bases separated the two germline ends. Germline V CDR1 and CDR2: LNHNV, YYDKDF (reference sequence). CDR3 region: CATSRPRTTTNEKLFF. The DNA of the CDR3 is TGTGCCACCAGCAGACCCAGAACTACAACTAATGAAAAACTGTTTTTT.

The chain is built from TRBV19 and TRBJ2-7, with D unresolved. The CDR3 totals 11 residues. V lost 3 bases, J lost 7 bases, and 7 bases lay in between. Germline-derived CDR1 and CDR2 are LNHDA and SQIVND (reference sequence). The CDR3 coding sequence is TGTGCCAGTAGTATGAGTAGTGAGCAGTACTTC. This sequence encodes CASSMSSEQYF.

The V gene is TRBV5-4, the J gene TRBJ2-5, with 10 bases lining up with TRBD2. J gave up 1 base and V 4 bases, and 4 bases lay outside the gene matches. CDR3 size: 15 residues. Germline V gene data show CDR1 as SGHNT and CDR2 as YYREEE (reference sequence). CDR3 in amino acids: CASSPGTSVQETQYF. CDR3 sequence (DNA): TGTGCCAGCAGCCCTGGGACTAGCGTCCAAGAGACCCAGTACTTC.

This clone was picked up one time. This chain joins TRBV28 and TRBJ2-7, with D hard to call. The CDR3 is 14 residues long. Germline CDR1 and CDR2: MDHEN and SYDVKM. V lost 7 bases, J lost 5 bases, and 18 bases lay in between. CDR3 bases: TGTGCCAGCACCGGTGCCAGGAAGGTCCACGAGCAGTACTTC. Its translation: CASTGARKVHEQYF. The full variable domain, its missing parts supplied by reference TRBV28 and TRBJ2-7, is DVKVTQSSRYLVKRTGEKVFLECVQDMDHENMFWYRQDPGLGLRLIYFSYDVKMKEKGDIPEGYSVSREKKERFSLILESASTNQTSMYLCASTGARKVHEQYFGPGTRLTVT.

This rearrangement joins TRBV27 to TRBJ2-5, with TRBD1 matching 7 bases. Per germline, CDR1 MNHEY and CDR2 SMNVEV (reference sequence). V dropped 1 base and J dropped 1; count of bases not matched to a gene: 3. This CDR3 has 15 amino acids. CDR3 DNA: TGTGCCAGCAGTTTATATGACAGGGTCCAAGAGACCCAGTACTTC. This sequence encodes CASSLYDRVQETQYF.

The V call is TRBV13, the J call TRBJ2-5, with 12 positions matching TRBD1. The J call may be wrong; the DNA end is better matched by TRBJ2-7. This CDR3 region has 14 residues. Germline-derived CDR1 and CDR2 are PRHDT and FYEKMQ (reference sequence). CDR3 in amino acids: CASSSRDRGREQYF. CDR3 bases: TGTGCCAGCAGCTCCCGGGACAGGGGGCGCGAGCAGTACTTC.

This chain links TRBV5-1 with TRBJ1-6; perhaps TRBD1 as D (6 bases). Per germline, CDR1 SGHRS and CDR2 YFSETQ. V lost 0 bases and J lost 9, with 16 bases in between. This CDR3 region has 16 residues. DNA of the CDR3: TGCGCCAGCAGCTTGGACCTTACAGGGAATGCTTCACCCCTCCACTTT. It is translated as CASSLDLTGNASPLHF. The whole variable domain, remainder taken from reference TRBV5-1 and TRBJ1-6, is KAGVTQTPRYLIKTRGQQVTLSCSPISGHRSVSWYQQTPGQGLQFLFEYFSETQRNKGNFPGRFSGRQFSNSRSEMNVSTLELGDSALYLCASSLDLTGNASPLHFGNGTRLTVT.

In DNA form, the CDR3 reads TGTGCCAGCAGCTTTCTTAGAGGAGCTAGCAATCAGCCCCAGCATTTT. Translated, it gives CASSFLRGASNQPQHF. This rearrangement joins TRBV7-8 to TRBJ1-5; D not resolved. Germline V lookup: CDR1 SGHVS, CDR2 FQNEAQ. The CDR3 runs 16 residues. V was clipped by 3 bases and J by 0 bases, with 12 bases between them.